This TCR beta chain was sequenced for a study of response to subunit inactivated influenza vaccine. CDR1 is SEHNR, CDR2 FQNEAQ, per germline (reference sequence). This CDR3 region has 12 residues. V lost 3 bases and J lost 4, with 4 bases in between. TCRdb itself ran the RT-PCR reads through MiXCR, one entry per CDR3 protein. The sample has 150,000 to 200,000 distinct CDR3 sequences, more than 10% seen once. Separately, the same data were catalogued under a study of T cells expressing NK-cell markers. From that study: 5'RACE template switching built TCR beta cDNA with unique molecular identifiers.

The TCR was taken from a man in his fifties or sixties who received an inactivated influenza vaccine. The rearrangement links TRBV7-9 to TRBJ2-1; D uncertain. This sample comprised CD8+ T cells sorted from PBMCs, obtained approximately 12 days after vaccination. The CDR3 nucleotides read TGTGCCAGCAGCTTTAATTACAATGAGCAGTTCTTC. This encodes CASSFNYNEQFF.